This entry features one T cell receptor beta chain sequence. This sample is drawn from a study of shared clonotypes between healthy human individuals. The V end was cut by 7 bases, the J end by 4 bases, with 13 bases between. CDR1 and CDR2 (germline): LNHDA, SQIVND (reference sequence). The CDR3 loop spans 13 amino acids. Clones were read by immunoSEQ multiplex PCR, and TCRdb kept only the in-frame ones, dropping some. The data contain approximately 1.4 million clones, 95% to 99% of them singletons. V and J are TRBV19 and TRBJ2-5; D uncertain. The sequence derives from a man aged 30 to 39 in good health. The sample consisted of naive CD4+ T cells sorted from blood. Described subset: CD45RA+ positively selected. The CDR3 DNA is TGTGCCAGTACCCGGATGCCGGGAGAGACCCAGTACTTC. This codes for CASTRMPGETQYF.